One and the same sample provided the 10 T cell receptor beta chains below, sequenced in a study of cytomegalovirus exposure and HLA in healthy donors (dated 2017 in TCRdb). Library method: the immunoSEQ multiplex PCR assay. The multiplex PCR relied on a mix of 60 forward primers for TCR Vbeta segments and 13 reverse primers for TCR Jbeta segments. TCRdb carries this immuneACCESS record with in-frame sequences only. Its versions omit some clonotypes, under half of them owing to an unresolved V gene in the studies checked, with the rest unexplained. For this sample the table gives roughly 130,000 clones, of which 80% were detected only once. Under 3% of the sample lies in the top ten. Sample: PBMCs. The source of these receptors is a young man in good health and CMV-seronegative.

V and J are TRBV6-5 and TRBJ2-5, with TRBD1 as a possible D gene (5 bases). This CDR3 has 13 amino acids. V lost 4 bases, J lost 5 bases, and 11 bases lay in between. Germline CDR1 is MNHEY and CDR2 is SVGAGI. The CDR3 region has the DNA TGTGCCAGCAGTTCAGGGTTGTGGGAGACCCAGTACTTC. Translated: CASSSGLWETQYF.

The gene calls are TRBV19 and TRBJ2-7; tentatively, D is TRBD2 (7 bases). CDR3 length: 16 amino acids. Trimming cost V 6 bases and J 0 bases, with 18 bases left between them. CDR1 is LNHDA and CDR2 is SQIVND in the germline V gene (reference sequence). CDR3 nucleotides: TGTGCCAGTAGAGGGGGACGCAGCGGGAACTCCTACGAGCAGTACTTC. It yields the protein CASRGGRSGNSYEQYF.

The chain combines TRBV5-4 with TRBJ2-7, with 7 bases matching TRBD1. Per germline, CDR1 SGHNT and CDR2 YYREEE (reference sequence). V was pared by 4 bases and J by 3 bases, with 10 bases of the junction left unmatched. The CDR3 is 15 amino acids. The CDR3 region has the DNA TGTGCCAGCAGCCGCCCGGACAGGCGAAACTACGAGCAGTACTTC. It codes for CASSRPDRRNYEQYF.

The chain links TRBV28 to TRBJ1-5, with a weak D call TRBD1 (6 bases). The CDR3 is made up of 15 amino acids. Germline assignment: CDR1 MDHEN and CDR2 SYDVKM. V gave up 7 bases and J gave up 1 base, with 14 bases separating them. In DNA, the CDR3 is TGTGCCAGCAACAAACTCAGGGGAAGCAATCAGCCCCAGCATTTT. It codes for CASNKLRGSNQPQHF.

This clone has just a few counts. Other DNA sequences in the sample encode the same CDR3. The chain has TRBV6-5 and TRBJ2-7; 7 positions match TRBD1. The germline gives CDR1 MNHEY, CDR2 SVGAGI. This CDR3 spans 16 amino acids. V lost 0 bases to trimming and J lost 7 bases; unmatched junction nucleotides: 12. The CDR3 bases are TGTGCCAGCAGTTACTCTCGAACAGGGGCTGGTCGGGAGCAGTACTTC. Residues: CASSYSRTGAGREQYF.

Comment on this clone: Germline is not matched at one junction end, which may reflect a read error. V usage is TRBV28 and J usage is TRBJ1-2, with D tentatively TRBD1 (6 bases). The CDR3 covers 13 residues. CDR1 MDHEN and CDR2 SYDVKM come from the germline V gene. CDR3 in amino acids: CASSSFGQLKEAF. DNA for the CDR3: TGTGCCAGCAGTTCATTTGGACAGCTTAAGGAGGCCTTC.

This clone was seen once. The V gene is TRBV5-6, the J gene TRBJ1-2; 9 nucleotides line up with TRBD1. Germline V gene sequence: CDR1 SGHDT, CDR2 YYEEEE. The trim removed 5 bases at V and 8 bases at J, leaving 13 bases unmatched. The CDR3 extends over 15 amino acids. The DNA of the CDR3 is TGTGCCAGCAGGGAGAGGGGACAGGGAGTCCAGGGCTACACCTTC. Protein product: CASRERGQGVQGYTF.

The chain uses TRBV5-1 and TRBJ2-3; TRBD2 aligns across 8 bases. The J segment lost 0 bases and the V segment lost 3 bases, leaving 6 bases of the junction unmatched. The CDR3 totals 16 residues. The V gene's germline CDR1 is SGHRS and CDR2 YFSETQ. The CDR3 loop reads CASSSPASGSTDTQYF. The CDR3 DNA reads TGCGCCAGCAGCTCCCCGGCTAGCGGGAGCACAGATACGCAGTATTTT.

CDR3 bases: TGCGCCAGCAGCCGAGAGGGGACAGGGGTTACCTATGGCTACACCTTC. It specifies CASSREGTGVTYGYTF. This chain joins TRBV4-1 and TRBJ1-2; TRBD1 aligns across 10 bases. Germline loops: CDR1 MGHRA, CDR2 YSYEKL. CDR3 length: 16 residues. The J segment lost 4 bases and the V segment lost 4 bases, leaving 9 bases of the junction unmatched.

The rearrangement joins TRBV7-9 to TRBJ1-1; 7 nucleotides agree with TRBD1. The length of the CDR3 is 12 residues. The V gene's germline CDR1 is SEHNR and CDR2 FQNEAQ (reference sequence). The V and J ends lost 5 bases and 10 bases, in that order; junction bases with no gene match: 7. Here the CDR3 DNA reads TGTGCCAGCAGCGGGCGCCACAGGGGAGCTTTCTTT. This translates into CASSGRHRGAFF. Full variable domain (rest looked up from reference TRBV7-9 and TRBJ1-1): DTGVSQNPRHKITKRGQNVTFRCDPISEHNRLYWYRQTLGQGPEFLTYFQNEAQLEKSRLLSDRFSAERPKGSFSTLEIQRTEQGDSAMYLCASSGRHRGAFFGQGTRLTVV.